Listed below are T cell receptor beta chains from one sample, sequenced in a study of early T cells in non-severe SARS-CoV-2 infection. TCRdb reprocessed the 5' RACE reads via MiXCR and lists one record per CDR3 protein. This sample has 26,000 or so distinct CDR3 sequences; roughly 5% occur once, and the top ten carry 4%. What was sequenced was whole blood. Source of these receptors: an adult who was a healthcare worker with PCR-confirmed SARS-CoV-2 infection or an uninfected control (not recorded which). Each CDR3 is given without its conserved first and last residue.

len: 12
v_gene: TRBV6-4
j_gene: TRBJ2-5
CDR3aa: ASSESGGEKTQY

len: 14
v_gene: TRBV11-1
j_gene: TRBJ2-6
CDR3aa: ASSLEDRAGANVLT

len: 12
v_gene: TRBV13
j_gene: TRBJ2-3
CDR3aa: ASVIRGGTDTQY

len: 13
v_gene: TRBV20-1
j_gene: TRBJ2-3
CDR3aa: SASRSGGATDTQY

len: 10
v_gene: TRBV29-1
j_gene: TRBJ1-2
CDR3aa: SVELGQGGYT

len: 11
v_gene: TRBV10-1
j_gene: TRBJ2-1
CDR3aa: AGLDRVHNEQF

len: 13
v_gene: TRBV12-3/TRBV12-4
j_gene: TRBJ1-1
CDR3aa: ASSLAGQSNTEAF

len: 16
v_gene: TRBV7-9
j_gene: TRBJ2-3
CDR3aa: ASSSPRGAGPHTDTQY

len: 13
v_gene: TRBV25-1
j_gene: TRBJ2-2
CDR3aa: ASSAPEPHTGELF

len: 13
v_gene: TRBV11-3
j_gene: TRBJ2-6
CDR3aa: ASSLDSSGANVLT

len: 14
v_gene: TRBV20-1
j_gene: TRBJ2-3
CDR3aa: SARLSTGGSTDTQY

len: 9
v_gene: TRBV29-1
j_gene: TRBJ1-4
CDR3aa: SVGSREKLF

len: 11
v_gene: TRBV20-1
j_gene: TRBJ2-2
CDR3aa: SAKRGNTGELF

len: 15
v_gene: TRBV29-1
j_gene: TRBJ2-2
CDR3aa: SVAVLWDRSNTGELF

len: 11
v_gene: TRBV7-8
j_gene: TRBJ2-5
CDR3aa: ASPGGSAETQY

len: 13
v_gene: TRBV11-2
j_gene: TRBJ1-1
CDR3aa: ASSLVQGMNTEAF

len: 11
v_gene: TRBV7-2
j_gene: TRBJ1-1
CDR3aa: ASSLLMNTEAF

len: 13
v_gene: TRBV27
j_gene: TRBJ2-7
CDR3aa: ASSPYRGYTYEQY

len: 11
v_gene: TRBV20-1
j_gene: TRBJ1-6
CDR3aa: SASRTGDSPLH

len: 14
v_gene: TRBV6-5
j_gene: TRBJ1-1
CDR3aa: ASSYSLGGVSTEAF

len: 17
v_gene: TRBV9
j_gene: TRBJ1-2
CDR3aa: ASSVPQYHRDGDGYGYT

len: 13
v_gene: TRBV3-1
j_gene: TRBJ2-6
CDR3aa: ASTPGGSGANVLT

len: 13
v_gene: TRBV6-1
j_gene: TRBJ1-1
CDR3aa: ASSEGRGLGTEAF

len: 13
v_gene: TRBV4-2
j_gene: TRBJ1-1
CDR3aa: ASSQPKGTNTEAF

len: 11
v_gene: TRBV27
j_gene: TRBJ2-7
CDR3aa: ASSIDVVHEQY

len: 12
v_gene: TRBV7-2
j_gene: TRBJ1-2
CDR3aa: ASSLNRQGYGYT

len: 12
v_gene: TRBV20-1
j_gene: TRBJ2-3
CDR3aa: SAPIRGGTDTQY

len: 10
v_gene: TRBV3-1
j_gene: TRBJ1-1
CDR3aa: ASSAKNTEAF

len: 10
v_gene: TRBV5-1
j_gene: TRBJ2-5
CDR3aa: ASSSQEETQY

len: 12
v_gene: TRBV11-2
j_gene: TRBJ1-1
CDR3aa: ASSLAGPNTEAF

len: 12
v_gene: TRBV5-1
j_gene: TRBJ1-1
CDR3aa: ASSINQQNTEAF

len: 13
v_gene: TRBV4-1
j_gene: TRBJ1-5
CDR3aa: ASRSTGNSNQPQH

len: 13
v_gene: TRBV9
j_gene: TRBJ1-6
CDR3aa: ASSVEGGGDSPLH

len: 11
v_gene: TRBV15
j_gene: TRBJ1-1
CDR3aa: ATSIQGHTEAF

len: 11
v_gene: TRBV6-2/TRBV6-3
j_gene: TRBJ2-5
CDR3aa: ASTLRLRETQY

len: 14
v_gene: TRBV6-5
j_gene: TRBJ1-4
CDR3aa: ASRIGQGAINEKLF

len: 11
v_gene: TRBV29-1
j_gene: TRBJ2-5
CDR3aa: SVRQGIGETQY

len: 13
v_gene: TRBV7-6
j_gene: TRBJ2-7
CDR3aa: ASSLGEVRAYEQY

len: 11
v_gene: TRBV5-1
j_gene: TRBJ2-3
CDR3aa: ASSQPSTDTQY

len: 11
v_gene: TRBV6-5
j_gene: TRBJ2-5
CDR3aa: ASRAEGRKTQY

len: 14
v_gene: TRBV7-9
j_gene: TRBJ2-3
CDR3aa: ASSRLTQDSTDTQY

len: 12
v_gene: TRBV20-1
j_gene: TRBJ2-1
CDR3aa: SANWDRGYNEQF

len: 13
v_gene: TRBV20-1
j_gene: TRBJ2-3
CDR3aa: SARDFVRGGHTQY

len: 12
v_gene: TRBV30
j_gene: TRBJ2-1
CDR3aa: AWSVRLAGNEQF

len: 11
v_gene: TRBV6-5
j_gene: TRBJ2-1
CDR3aa: ASTGGYGNEQF

len: 9
v_gene: TRBV18
j_gene: TRBJ2-1
CDR3aa: ASSPNNEQF

len: 13
v_gene: TRBV11-2
j_gene: TRBJ2-1
CDR3aa: ASSLERGAYNEQF

len: 9
v_gene: TRBV6-2/TRBV6-3
j_gene: TRBJ2-5
CDR3aa: ASSAEETQY

len: 13
v_gene: TRBV7-9
j_gene: TRBJ2-7
CDR3aa: ASSLAAGGSYEQY

len: 13
v_gene: TRBV6-2/TRBV6-3
j_gene: TRBJ1-6
CDR3aa: ASSQREGRNSPLH

len: 13
v_gene: TRBV29-1
j_gene: TRBJ1-1
CDR3aa: SVERGLVENTEAF

len: 13
v_gene: TRBV7-9
j_gene: TRBJ2-7
CDR3aa: ASSLAAGGIYEQY

len: 15
v_gene: TRBV12-3/TRBV12-4
j_gene: TRBJ2-5
CDR3aa: ASSPGTSGGPGETQY